This paragraph reports one T cell receptor beta chain. Antigen unknown. The data stem from a study of T cells after yellow fever vaccination. A universal primer site and UMIs were added as TCR cDNA was made by 5'RACE template switching. TCRdb analysed the 5' RACE reads with MiXCR anew, one entry per CDR3 protein. This repertoire shows approximately 600,000 distinct CDR3 sequences, 9% to 15% found once; its top ten account for about 15%. The V gene's germline CDR1 is DFQATT and CDR2 SNEGSKA (reference sequence). The ends lost 6 bases at V and 4 bases at J; junction bases unmatched: 10. The length of the CDR3 is 16 residues. Study observations and caveats: After the booster, 95% to 98% of CD4 and roughly nine tenths of CD8 primary-response clones were re-detected.

The sequence came from a man younger than 40 who received the YFV17D yellow fever vaccine. This chain connects TRBV20-1 to TRBJ2-1; 12 positions agree with TRBD2. The source was PBMCs, collected on the day of the yellow fever booster vaccination. The CDR3 region has the DNA TGCAGTGCCAAAGAGGGGCTAGCGGGAGGGTACAATGAGCAGTTCTTC. As protein: CSAKEGLAGGYNEQFF.